This TCR beta chain was captured by sequencing in a study of cytomegalovirus exposure and HLA in healthy donors. Germline V gene lookup returns CDR1 MNHEY and CDR2 SMNVEV (reference sequence). The CDR3 consists of 19 residues. The V gene end was trimmed by 1 base and the J gene end by 0 bases; junction bases not matched to a gene: 6. A multiplex PCR was run with 60 Vbeta primers and 13 Jbeta primers. Produced via immunoSEQ multiplex PCR; TCRdb's table is partial and in-frame only. Of 150,000 to 200,000 clones detected, 65% to 80% appear once; the ten largest clones hold around 1%. Input material: PBMCs. This clonotype was sampled from a woman aged 40-49 years in good health and CMV-seronegative. The V gene is TRBV27, the J gene TRBJ2-1; TRBD2 matches 13 bases. The CDR3 coding sequence is TGTGCCAGCAGTTTATACCCGACTAGCGGGAGGAGCTCCTACAATGAGCAGTTCTTC. Amino acids: CASSLYPTSGRSSYNEQFF.